This T cell receptor beta chain is drawn from a study of T cells after yellow fever vaccination. As TCR cDNA was made by 5'RACE template switching, a universal primer site and UMIs were added. Each CDR3 protein gets one entry after TCRdb re-called the 5' RACE reads with MiXCR. The repertoire holds 610,000 or so distinct CDR3 sequences, with approximately 13% as singletons. With respect to this clonotype: No antigen is known for it.

The germline V gene has CDR1 LNHNV and CDR2 YYDKDF (reference sequence). CDR3 length equals 16 residues. V was shortened by 5 bases and J by 1 base, with 15 bases between the two germline ends. Study-wide points: From the bulk population, abundant clonotypes could contaminate and appear within FACS-sorted repertoires. At around 96% for CD4 and about 91% for CD8, most primary-vaccination clones showed up again after the booster. Faster peaking, at day 5 versus 15, marked a secondary response that was weaker.

The sample in question was PBMCs, obtained on the day of the yellow fever booster vaccination. V is TRBV15 and J is TRBJ2-1; D is tentatively TRBD1 or TRBD2 (5 bases each). The sequence was collected from a man aged 30 to 45 who received the YFV17D yellow fever vaccine. CDR3 region: CATSSGLGPSYNEQFF. CDR3 DNA sequence: TGTGCCACCAGCTCCGGACTGGGGCCGTCCTACAATGAGCAGTTCTTC.